The 3 T cell receptor beta chains listed next were all sequenced from one sample in a study of blood T cell repertoires in COVID-19. The repertoire was sequenced with immunoSEQ multiplex PCR; TCRdb's copy has only in-frame clones and lacks some. The sample holds 200,000 to 300,000 clones; 88% are singletons and the top ten take around 1.2%. The material sequenced was PBMCs or T cells enriched from blood (not recorded which). The receptor set was obtained from a woman aged 40 to 55 with acute COVID-19.

The chain joins TRBV5-1 to TRBJ1-1; possibly TRBD1 for D (5 bases). Germline V gives CDR1 SGHRS, CDR2 YFSETQ. The germline V and J ends were trimmed by 3 bases and 5 bases, with 11 bases remaining between them. This CDR3 contains 13 residues. This CDR3 is CASSSPGWTEAFF. CDR3 bases: TGCGCCAGCAGCTCTCCAGGGTGGACTGAAGCTTTCTTT. Full variable domain (rest looked up from reference TRBV5-1 and TRBJ1-1): KAGVTQTPRYLIKTRGQQVTLSCSPISGHRSVSWYQQTPGQGLQFLFEYFSETQRNKGNFPGRFSGRQFSNSRSEMNVSTLELGDSALYLCASSSPGWTEAFFGQGTRLTVV.

The J gene is TRBJ1-2, the V gene TRBV19; TRBD1 might be the D (6 bases). The CDR3 runs 15 residues. The V gene's germline CDR1 is LNHDA and CDR2 SQIVND (reference sequence). V was cut by 8 bases and J by 0 bases, with 16 bases left in between. CDR3 bases: TGTGCCAGTGGGCCTGGGGAGGGGGCTAACTATGGCTACACCTTC. Translated, it gives CASGPGEGANYGYTF.

This chain links TRBV15 with TRBJ2-7, with D tentatively TRBD2 (5 bases). Germline V lookup: CDR1 LNHNV, CDR2 YYDKDF (reference sequence). The CDR3 consists of 17 residues. Trimming cost V 3 bases and J 1 base, with 19 bases left between them. CDR3 in DNA: TGTGCCACCAGCAGTGGGTGGGAGACTAAGAGATCCTACGAGCAGTACTTC. Its protein is CATSSGWETKRSYEQYF.